These 15 T cell receptor beta chains originate from one sample sequenced in a study of blood T cell repertoires in COVID-19. Clones were sequenced by immunoSEQ multiplex PCR, and TCRdb holds only the in-frame ones, with some missing. The repertoire includes about 170,000 clones, 83% of them detected once, and roughly 2% sits in the top ten. Material for sequencing was peripheral blood. The receptor source for this set is a woman over 75 with acute or convalescent COVID-19.

The chain employs TRBV5-5 and TRBJ1-2; TRBD1 matches at 12 bases. Germline loops: CDR1 SGHKS, CDR2 YYEKEE (reference sequence). CDR3 length: 18 amino acids. After removal of 4 bases from V and 3 bases from J, the junction contained 13 bases not matched to a gene. CDR3 region: CASSTNPGQGALYYGYTF. Here the CDR3 DNA reads TGTGCCAGCAGCACAAATCCGGGACAGGGGGCTCTATACTATGGCTACACCTTC.

This chain links TRBV6-6 with TRBJ1-1; D gene uncertain. The CDR3 covers 12 residues. Germline CDR1 MNHNY, CDR2 SVGAGI (reference sequence). V gave up 5 bases and J gave up 7 bases, with 11 bases separating them. CDR3 nucleotide sequence: TGTGCCAGCAGTCAGGACCGGGGTGAAGCTTTCTTT. Amino acids: CASSQDRGEAFF.

The genes are TRBV27 and TRBJ2-2, with 8 bases identical to TRBD1. Germline CDR1 is MNHEY and CDR2 is SMNVEV (reference sequence). The CDR3 totals 15 residues. With V trimmed by 6 bases and J by 3 bases, 6 bases remained unmatched. The CDR3 DNA follows: TGTGCCAGCAGGGAAGGACAGGGTGACACCGGGGAGCTGTTTTTT. Protein sequence: CASREGQGDTGELFF.

The chain combines TRBV6-5 with TRBJ2-2; TRBD1 agrees at 7 bases. V lost 6 bases, J lost 6 bases, and 10 bases stayed unmatched. Per the germline V gene, CDR1 is MNHEY and CDR2 is SVGAGI. The CDR3 runs to 15 residues. As DNA, the CDR3 is TGTGCCAGCAGCCGGCAGGGACAGCCCCCCGGGGAGCTGTTTTTT. The encoded protein is CASSRQGQPPGELFF.

This clone appeared once. The rearrangement uses TRBV27 and TRBJ1-1; no clear D. Germline-derived CDR1 and CDR2 are MNHEY and SMNVEV (reference sequence). CDR3 length: 16 amino acids. Trimming stripped 6 bases from V and 4 bases from J, with 21 bases between. The CDR3 spells CASSPTRGFGITEAFF. The CDR3 DNA follows: TGTGCCAGCAGCCCGACCCGGGGTTTTGGAATCACTGAAGCTTTCTTT.

The J gene is TRBJ1-1, the V gene TRBV29-1; 9 bases are shared with TRBD1. Germline lookup yields CDR1 SQVTM and CDR2 ANQGSEA. The CDR3 spans 14 residues. V was pared by 1 base and J by 1 base, with 1 base of the junction left unmatched. The CDR3 DNA reads as TGCAGCGTTGAAGGGGACAGGGCGAACACTGAAGCTTTCTTT. It is translated as CSVEGDRANTEAFF.

This clone is a singleton in its sample. The chain combines TRBV28 with TRBJ1-5; D gene ambiguous. The CDR3 runs to 15 residues. Germline V gene lookup returns CDR1 MDHEN and CDR2 SYDVKM. V gave up 4 bases and J gave up 2 bases, with 12 bases separating them. The CDR3 spells CASSWGGGGNQPQHF. CDR3 coding DNA: TGTGCCAGCAGTTGGGGTGGAGGTGGCAATCAGCCCCAGCATTTT.

This chain uses TRBV28 with TRBJ2-7, with D tentatively TRBD2 (6 bases). Trimming stripped 11 bases from V and 1 base from J, with 15 bases between. This CDR3 has 13 residues. Germline V gene data show CDR1 as MDHEN and CDR2 as SYDVKM. CDR3 sequence: CASRMGGSYEQYF. In DNA, the CDR3 is TGTGCCTCAAGGATGGGAGGTTCCTACGAGCAGTACTTC. Full variable domain (missing parts from reference TRBV28 and TRBJ2-7): DVKVTQSSRYLVKRTGEKVFLECVQDMDHENMFWYRQDPGLGLRLIYFSYDVKMKEKGDIPEGYSVSREKKERFSLILESASTNQTSMYLCASRMGGSYEQYFGPGTRLTVT.

The chain combines TRBV6-5 with TRBJ1-1; TRBD1 aligns across 8 bases. Germline loops: CDR1 MNHEY, CDR2 SVGAGI. The ends lost 4 bases at V and 1 base at J; junction bases unmatched: 8. The CDR3 has 16 amino acids. Here the CDR3 reads CASSSLSGTGNTEAFF. The CDR3 DNA is TGTGCCAGCAGTTCGCTCTCCGGGACAGGGAACACTGAAGCTTTCTTT.

This sequence joins TRBV9 and TRBJ2-5, with TRBD2 matching 9 bases. The J segment lost 1 base and the V segment lost 5 bases, leaving 9 bases of the junction unmatched. CDR1 SGDLS and CDR2 YYNGEE come from the germline V gene. The length of the CDR3 is 16 residues. In nucleotides, the CDR3 is TGTGCCAGCAGTCCCTGGGCGGGGGGGCCCCAAGAGACCCAGTACTTC. This encodes CASSPWAGGPQETQYF.

The CDR3 coding sequence is TGTGCCAGCAGTTCGTCAGGGGATCATGGCTACACCTTC. It translates to CASSSSGDHGYTF. This chain connects TRBV6-5 to TRBJ1-2, with a possible D match to TRBD1 (6 bases). The ends were cut back, 4 bases at V and 6 bases at J, with 12 bases in the middle. The CDR3 consists of 13 residues. CDR1 is MNHEY, CDR2 SVGAGI, per germline.

This chain uses TRBV9 with TRBJ2-3; D gene unclear. Deletions cut 3 bases from V and 0 bases from J, with 11 bases between. This CDR3 region has 15 residues. Germline V lookup: CDR1 SGDLS, CDR2 YYNGEE. In DNA, the CDR3 is TGTGCCAGCAGCGCCGGTGTCACCAGCACAGATACGCAGTATTTT. It codes for CASSAGVTSTDTQYF.

Of note for this clone: One junction end does not reproduce the germline sequence, and a read error may be involved. The chain carries TRBV6-2 or TRBV6-3 and TRBJ1-1, with TRBD1 identical over 9 bases. Germline V gene sequence: CDR1 MNHEY, CDR2 SVGEGT. The CDR3 has 12 amino acids. CDR3 in amino acids: CASSSRDREEIF. CDR3 DNA sequence: TGTGCCAGCAGTTCTCGGGACAGGGAAGAAATATTT.

This rearrangement joins TRBV10-1 to TRBJ2-1; 7 positions agree with TRBD2. The CDR3 is 15 residues long. Trimming removed 3 bases from V and 6 bases from J; junction bases left unmatched: 8. Germline V gene data show CDR1 as WNHNN and CDR2 as SYGVQD (reference sequence). CDR3 sequence: CASSDGGLSINEQFF. The CDR3, as DNA: TGCGCCAGCAGTGACGGGGGGTTAAGTATCAATGAGCAGTTCTTC.

V gene TRBV4-1 combines with J gene TRBJ1-4, with D uncertain. Trimming cost V 2 bases and J 0 bases, with 7 bases left between them. Germline V gives CDR1 MGHRA, CDR2 YSYEKL. The CDR3 totals 15 residues. The DNA for the CDR3 is TGCGCCAGCAGCCAATTTCCCGCAACTAATGAAAAACTGTTTTTT. Protein sequence: CASSQFPATNEKLFF.